The entry that follows covers one TCR beta chain sequence. This specimen comes from a study of blood T cell repertoires in COVID-19. In the study overall: Donors in the United States, Italy and Spain gave samples during acute or convalescent COVID-19.

While infection was still active, Seattle patients were enrolled and then followed longitudinally. In the study's own analysis: Estimated nucleated cell counts came from reference gene primer amplification. The table came from immunoSEQ multiplex PCR; TCRdb's copy has only in-frame clones and leaves some out. V and J calls and clone size are as listed in that table; D and trimming were resolved from the DNA. The repertoire holds under 250,000 clones, with 92% as singletons. CDR1 and CDR2 from the germline V gene are MNHEY and SVGAGI. V was pared by 6 bases and J by 5 bases, with 7 bases of the junction left unmatched. There are 14 residues in the CDR3.

This chain links TRBV6-5 with TRBJ1-2; 9 bases agree with TRBD1. The specimen was peripheral blood. The sequence was collected from a man aged 55 to 70 with COVID-19, enrolled during active disease. The CDR3 spells CASRLGDRDYGYTF. CDR3 in DNA: TGTGCCAGCAGGCTCGGGGACAGGGATTATGGCTACACCTTC.